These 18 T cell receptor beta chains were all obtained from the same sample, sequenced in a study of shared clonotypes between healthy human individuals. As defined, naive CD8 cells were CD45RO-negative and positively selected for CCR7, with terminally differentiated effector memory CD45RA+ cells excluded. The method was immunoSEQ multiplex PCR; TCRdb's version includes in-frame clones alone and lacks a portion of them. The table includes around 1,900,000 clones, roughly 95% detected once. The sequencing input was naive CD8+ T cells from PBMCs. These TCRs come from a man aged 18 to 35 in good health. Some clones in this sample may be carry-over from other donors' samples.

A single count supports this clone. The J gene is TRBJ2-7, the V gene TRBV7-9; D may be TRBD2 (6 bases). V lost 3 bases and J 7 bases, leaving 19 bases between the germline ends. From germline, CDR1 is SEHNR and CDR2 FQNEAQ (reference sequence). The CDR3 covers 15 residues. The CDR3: CASSFPRSRGWEQYF. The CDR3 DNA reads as TGTGCCAGCAGCTTCCCCCGGAGCCGGGGGTGGGAGCAGTACTTC. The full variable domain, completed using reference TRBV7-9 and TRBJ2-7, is DTGVSQNPRHKITKRGQNVTFRCDPISEHNRLYWYRQTLGQGPEFLTYFQNEAQLEKSRLLSDRFSAERPKGSFSTLEIQRTEQGDSAMYLCASSFPRSRGWEQYFGPGTRLTVT.

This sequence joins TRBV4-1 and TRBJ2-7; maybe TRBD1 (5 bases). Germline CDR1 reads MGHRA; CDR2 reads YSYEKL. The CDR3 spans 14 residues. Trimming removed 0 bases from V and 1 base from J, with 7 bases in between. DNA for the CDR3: TGCGCCAGCAGCCAAGAGCGACAGTCCTACGAGCAGTACTTC. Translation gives CASSQERQSYEQYF.

CDR3 residues: CASSFVAGGYNEQFF. As DNA, the CDR3 is TGTGCCAGCAGTTTTGTAGCGGGCGGGTACAATGAGCAGTTCTTC. J is TRBJ2-1 and V is TRBV27; TRBD2 matches 7 bases. V was clipped by 3 bases and J by 4 bases; unmatched bases: 6. CDR3 length: 15 residues. The V gene's germline CDR1 is MNHEY and CDR2 SMNVEV (reference sequence).

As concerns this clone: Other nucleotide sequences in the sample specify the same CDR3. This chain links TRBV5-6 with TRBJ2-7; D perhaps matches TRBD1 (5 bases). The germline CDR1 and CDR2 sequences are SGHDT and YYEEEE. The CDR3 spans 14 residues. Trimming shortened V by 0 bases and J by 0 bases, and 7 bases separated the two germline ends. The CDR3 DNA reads TGTGCCAGCAGCTTGGACAGGAGCTCCTACGAGCAGTACTTC. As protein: CASSLDRSSYEQYF.

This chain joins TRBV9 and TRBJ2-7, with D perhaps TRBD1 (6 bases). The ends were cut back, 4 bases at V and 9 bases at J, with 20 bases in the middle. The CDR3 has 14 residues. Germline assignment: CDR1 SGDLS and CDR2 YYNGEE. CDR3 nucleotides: TGTGCCAGCAGCCAGTCCGGGACACCTCGCCCGCAGTACTTC. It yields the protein CASSQSGTPRPQYF.

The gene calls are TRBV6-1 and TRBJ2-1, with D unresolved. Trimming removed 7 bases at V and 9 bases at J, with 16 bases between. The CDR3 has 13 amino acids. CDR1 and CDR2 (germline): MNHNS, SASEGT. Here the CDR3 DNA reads TGTGCCAGCACGGCTGTAAATTGGAGTGAGCAGTTCTTC. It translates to CASTAVNWSEQFF.

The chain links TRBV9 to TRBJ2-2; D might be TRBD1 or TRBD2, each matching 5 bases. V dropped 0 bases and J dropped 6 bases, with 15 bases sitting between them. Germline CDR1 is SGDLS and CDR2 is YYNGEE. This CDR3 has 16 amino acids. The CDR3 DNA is TGTGCCAGCAGCGTAGTTGAGGGGTTACGGGCCGGGGAGCTGTTTTTT. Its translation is CASSVVEGLRAGELFF.

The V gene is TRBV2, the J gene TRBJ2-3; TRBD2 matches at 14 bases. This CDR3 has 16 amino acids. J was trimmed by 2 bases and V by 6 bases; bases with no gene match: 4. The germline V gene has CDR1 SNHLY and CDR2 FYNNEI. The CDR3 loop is CASRLGLAGATDTQYF. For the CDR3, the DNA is TGTGCCAGCAGATTGGGACTAGCGGGAGCCACAGATACGCAGTATTTT.

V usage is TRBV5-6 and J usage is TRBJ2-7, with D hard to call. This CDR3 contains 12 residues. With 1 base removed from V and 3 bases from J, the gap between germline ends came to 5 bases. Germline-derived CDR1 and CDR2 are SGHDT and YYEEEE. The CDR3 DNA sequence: TGTGCCAGCAGCTTGTCGGACTACGAGCAGTACTTC. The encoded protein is CASSLSDYEQYF.

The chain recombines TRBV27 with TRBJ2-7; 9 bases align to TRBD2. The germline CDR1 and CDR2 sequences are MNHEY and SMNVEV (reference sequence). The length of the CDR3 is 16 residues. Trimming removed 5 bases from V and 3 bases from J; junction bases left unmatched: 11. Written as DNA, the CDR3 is TGTGCCAGCAGTCAATCGACTAGCGGAAACATCTACGAGCAGTACTTC. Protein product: CASSQSTSGNIYEQYF.

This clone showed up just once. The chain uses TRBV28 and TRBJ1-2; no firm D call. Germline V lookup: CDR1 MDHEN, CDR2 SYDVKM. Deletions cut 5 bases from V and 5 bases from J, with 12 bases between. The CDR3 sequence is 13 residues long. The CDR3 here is CASSRRPGYGYTF. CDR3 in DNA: TGTGCCAGCAGTAGACGGCCGGGTTATGGCTACACCTTC.

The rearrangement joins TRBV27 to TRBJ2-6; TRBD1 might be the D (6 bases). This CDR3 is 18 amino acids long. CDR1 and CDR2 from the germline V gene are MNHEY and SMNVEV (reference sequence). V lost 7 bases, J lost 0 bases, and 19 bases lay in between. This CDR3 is CASKRTVSGLSGANVLTF. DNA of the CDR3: TGTGCCAGCAAACGGACAGTGTCGGGTCTCTCTGGGGCCAACGTCCTGACTTTC.

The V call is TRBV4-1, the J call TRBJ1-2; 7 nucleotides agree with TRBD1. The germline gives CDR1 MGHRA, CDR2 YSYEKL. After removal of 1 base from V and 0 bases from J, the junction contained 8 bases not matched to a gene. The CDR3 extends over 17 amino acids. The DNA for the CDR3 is TGCGCCAGCAGCCAAGTCCCGACAGGGCTAGCTAACTATGGCTACACCTTC. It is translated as CASSQVPTGLANYGYTF.

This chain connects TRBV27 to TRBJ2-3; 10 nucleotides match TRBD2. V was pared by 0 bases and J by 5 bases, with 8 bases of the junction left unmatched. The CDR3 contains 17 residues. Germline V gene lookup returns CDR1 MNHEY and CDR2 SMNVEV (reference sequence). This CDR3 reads CASSLSRLAGVGDTQYF. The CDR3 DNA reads TGTGCCAGCAGTTTATCGAGGCTAGCGGGAGTAGGAGATACGCAGTATTTT.

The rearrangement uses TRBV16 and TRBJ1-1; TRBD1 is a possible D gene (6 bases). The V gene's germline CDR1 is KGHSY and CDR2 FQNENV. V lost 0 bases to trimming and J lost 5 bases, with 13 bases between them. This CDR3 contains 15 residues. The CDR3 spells CASSQSRGGGTEAFF. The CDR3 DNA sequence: TGTGCCAGCAGCCAATCAAGGGGGGGTGGAACTGAAGCTTTCTTT.

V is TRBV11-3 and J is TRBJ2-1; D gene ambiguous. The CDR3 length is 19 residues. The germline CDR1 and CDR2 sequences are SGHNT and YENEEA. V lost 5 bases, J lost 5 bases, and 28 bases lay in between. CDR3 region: CASSPNLPPHHGLDNEQFF. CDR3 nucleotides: TGTGCCAGCAGCCCGAATCTACCGCCCCACCACGGATTGGACAATGAGCAGTTCTTC.

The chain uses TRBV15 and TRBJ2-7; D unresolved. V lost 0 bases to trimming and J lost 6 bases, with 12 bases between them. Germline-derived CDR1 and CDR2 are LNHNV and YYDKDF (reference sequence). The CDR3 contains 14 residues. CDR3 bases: TGTGCCACCAGCAGAGATAACATCAGTGGCGAGCAGTACTTC. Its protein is CATSRDNISGEQYF.

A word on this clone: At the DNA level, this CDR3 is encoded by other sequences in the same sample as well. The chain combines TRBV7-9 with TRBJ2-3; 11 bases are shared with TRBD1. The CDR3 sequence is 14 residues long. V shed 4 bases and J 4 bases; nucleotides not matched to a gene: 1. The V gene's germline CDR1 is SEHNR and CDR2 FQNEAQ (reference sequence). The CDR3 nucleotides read TGTGCCAGCAGCTCGGGACAGGGGGCAGATACGCAGTATTTT. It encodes CASSSGQGADTQYF.